Listed below are T cell receptor beta chains from one sample, sequenced in a study of control samples from healthy donors and cancer patients. Sequencing was performed with immunoSEQ multiplex PCR; in TCRdb, only in-frame clones are kept and a portion is missing. The sample includes around 110,000 clones, 80% to 90% of them seen just once. Sequenced: PBMCs. Receptors were obtained from a woman aged 45-65 years with colorectal cancer. The CDR3 runs from the conserved cysteine through the conserved F or W. D genes are given only for firm matches. Clone size is given for some rows only: seen once, a few or many times, or a class if the clone is expanded.

clone size	V gene	J gene	D gene	CDR3 DNA	CDR3 protein
-	TRBV6-4	TRBJ2-1	-	TGTGCCAGCAGTGACTCGAATCGGCGGGGCTACAATGAGCAGTTCTTC	CASSDSNRRGYNEQFF
-	TRBV24-1	TRBJ2-3	TRBD1	TGTGCCACCAGTCTACAGGGGGCCGCAGATACGCAGTATTTT	CATSLQGAADTQYF
-	TRBV6-1	TRBJ2-5	TRBD2	TGTGCCAGCAGTGACCGGGGGGTACCCGGAGAGACCCAGTACTTC	CASSDRGVPGETQYF
-	TRBV6-1	TRBJ2-1	TRBD2	TGTGCCAGCAGTGAAAGCTGGAGCGGGGGGCCCTTTTTGTTGGAGCAGTTCTTC	CASSESWSGGPFLLEQFF
-	TRBV5-6	TRBJ1-2	-	TGTGCCAGCAGCTTGGTTTCGGACACCAGGACTTTAAATGGCTACACCTTC	CASSLVSDTRTLNGYTF
once	TRBV6-1	TRBJ1-5	-	TGTGCCAGCAGTGAAGGAGGCAGACCACATTGGCAGCCCCAGCATTTT	CASSEGGRPHWQPQHF
-	TRBV6-4	TRBJ1-2	-	TGTGCCAGCAGTGAGATGGCAGGTCCTGGTGGCTACACCTTC	CASSEMAGPGGYTF
-	TRBV7-3	TRBJ1-6	TRBD1	TGTGCCAGCAGCCCGCGAGGGACAGGGCAATCACCCCTCCACTTT	CASSPRGTGQSPLHF
-	TRBV19	TRBJ2-5	-	TGTGCCAGTAGTATAGATGCGACAGGTGAAGAGACCCAGTACTTC	CASSIDATGEETQYF
-	TRBV6-5	TRBJ2-1	TRBD1	TGTGCCAGCAGGCTCCGGGACAGGGACGGCAATGAGCAGTTCTTC	CASRLRDRDGNEQFF
-	TRBV12-3/TRBV12-4	TRBJ1-5	-	TGTGCCAGCAGTTCAGGTCCCCTGCAGCCCCAGCATTTT	CASSSGPLQPQHF
-	TRBV11-3	TRBJ2-3	-	TGTGCCAGCAGCTTAAGTACAACTAGCACAGATACGCAGTATTTT	CASSLSTTSTDTQYF
-	TRBV6-6	TRBJ2-5	TRBD2	TGTGCCAGCAGTTACTCCGGGGGGGCTGTTGAGACCCAGTACTTC	CASSYSGGAVETQYF
-	TRBV5-1	TRBJ2-5	TRBD1	TGCGCCAGCAGCCTAGGGGGCGCGGAAGAGACCCAGTACTTC	CASSLGGAEETQYF
-	TRBV5-1	TRBJ2-5	-	TGCGCCAGCAGCGTGGAGGGGGGGGAGACCCAGTACTTC	CASSVEGGETQYF
-	TRBV27	TRBJ1-5	-	TGTGCCAGCAGACCGGGACAAAGCGACAATCAGCCCCAGCATTTT	CASRPGQSDNQPQHF
-	TRBV24-1	TRBJ1-1	-	TGTGCCACCAGTGATCCGAACACTGAAGCTTTCTTT	CATSDPNTEAFF
-	TRBV14	TRBJ2-7	TRBD1	TGTGCCAGCAGCCAAGTGGGACAGGGGGTTTACGAGCAGTACTTC	CASSQVGQGVYEQYF
-	TRBV19	TRBJ1-1	-	TGTGCCAGTAGCCTCATGAACACTGAAGCTTTCTTT	CASSLMNTEAFF
-	TRBV3-1/TRBV3-2	TRBJ1-2	TRBD1	TGTGCCAGCAGCGGGGACAGGGTCCATGGCTACACCTTC	CASSGDRVHGYTF
-	TRBV7-9	TRBJ2-1	TRBD2	TGTGCCAGCACCCTGTGGAGCGGGGGAGGCGGTACCTACAATGAGCAGTTCTTC	CASTLWSGGGGTYNEQFF
few	TRBV5-6	TRBJ2-7	TRBD1	TGTGCCAGCAGCCCGCGCCGGGACAGCCGATTGTACTTC	CASSPRRDSRLYF
-	TRBV30	TRBJ1-1	-	TGTGCCTGGAATTGGAACACTGAAGCTTTCTTT	CAWNWNTEAFF
-	TRBV6-1	TRBJ2-2	TRBD2	TGTGCCAGCAGTGGTCAGCGGGGGACGAACACCGGGGAGCTGTTTTTT	CASSGQRGTNTGELFF
-	TRBV30	TRBJ1-6	-	TGTGCCTGGAGAGGGGATTATAATTCACCCCTCCACTTT	CAWRGDYNSPLHF
-	TRBV20-1	TRBJ1-1	-	TGCAGTGCTAGTTTCCCGCTTAGTCTAGGGAACACTGAAGCTTTCTTT	CSASFPLSLGNTEAFF
-	TRBV9	TRBJ1-6	-	TGTGCCAGCAGCGTAGGTGGGGTTTCACCCCTCCACTTT	CASSVGGVSPLHF
-	TRBV10-3	TRBJ2-5	-	TGTGCCATCAGTGAGTCCGGCAGGCAGCAAGAGACCCAGTACTTC	CAISESGRQQETQYF
few	TRBV9	TRBJ2-7	-	TGTGCCAGCAGCGCCAGTTTTAGGTCCTACGAGCAGTACTTC	CASSASFRSYEQYF
-	TRBV7-9	TRBJ1-1	-	TGTGCCAGTTCCGCTCCTTTGGTGAACACTGAAGCTTTCTTT	CASSAPLVNTEAFF
-	TRBV28	TRBJ1-2	-	TGTGCCGCAGGGTACTATGGCTACACCTTC	CAAGYYGYTF
-	TRBV7-3	TRBJ2-5	TRBD2	TGTGCCAGCAGCTTAACGGGAGGGGAAGAGACCCAGTACTTC	CASSLTGGEETQYF
-	TRBV3-1/TRBV3-2	TRBJ2-2	-	TGTGCCAGCAGCCAAGATATTGGCGACACCGGGGAGCTGTTTTTT	CASSQDIGDTGELFF
-	TRBV5-1	TRBJ2-5	TRBD1	TGCGCCAGCAGCTTGGGGGAGACAGGGGGCGGGGAGACCCAGTACTTC	CASSLGETGGGETQYF
-	TRBV6-5	TRBJ1-5	-	TGTGCCAGCAGTCGCGGACGGACCAATCAGCCCCAGCATTTT	CASSRGRTNQPQHF
few	TRBV28	TRBJ2-7	TRBD2	TGTGCCAGCAGTCCTTCCGGACTAGCGGGTTACGAGCAGTACTTC	CASSPSGLAGYEQYF
-	TRBV6-5	TRBJ1-2	-	TGTGCCAGCAATGGGGTGGGATATGGCTACGCCTTC	CASNGVGYGYAF
many	TRBV27	TRBJ2-1	TRBD2	TGTGCCAGCCTCCCGCGGGCTAGCGGGATAAATGAGCAGTTCTTC	CASLPRASGINEQFF
-	TRBV2	TRBJ1-5	TRBD1	TGTGCCAGCAGACCGGACAGGGGAGGCAATCAGCCCCAGCATTTT	CASRPDRGGNQPQHF
-	TRBV29-1	TRBJ2-3	-	TGCAGCGTAGTCTCGGATACGCAGTATTTT	CSVVSDTQYF
-	TRBV5-4	TRBJ1-1	-	TGTGCCAGCAGCTTGCATGGGAACACTGAAGCTTTCTTT	CASSLHGNTEAFF
-	TRBV5-1	TRBJ2-1	TRBD2	TGCGCCAGCAGCCCCCAGTCCGCGGGAGGGCCGGGGAATGAGCAGTTCTTC	CASSPQSAGGPGNEQFF
-	TRBV9	TRBJ2-5	-	TGTGCCAGCAGCGTAGGCGGGGTCCAAGAGACCCAGTACTTC	CASSVGGVQETQYF
-	TRBV6-5	TRBJ1-2	-	TGTGCCAGCAGCCTTGACTTGGCCTATGGCTACACCTTC	CASSLDLAYGYTF
-	TRBV18	TRBJ1-1	-	TGTGCCAGCGCACCGAGGGGGGGGGAGGCTGAAGCTTTCTTT	CASAPRGGEAEAFF
-	TRBV7-9	TRBJ2-5	-	TGTGCCAGCAGCTCCACCCGCCCTACGCTGGTCAAAGGGGAGACCCAGTACTTC	CASSSTRPTLVKGETQYF